The 10 T cell receptor beta chains below come from one sample, sequenced in a study of T cell changes during pregnancy in multiple sclerosis. TCRdb's copy holds only in-frame clones and misses some; the assay was immunoSEQ multiplex PCR. Of roughly 64,000 clones listed, roughly 90% were seen once; the top ten hold approximately 1.5%. The material sequenced was peripheral blood, taken in the second trimester of pregnancy. These receptors were collected from a female donor with multiple sclerosis, enrolled in a pregnancy study.

The chain is built from TRBV2 and TRBJ1-2; 7 positions agree with TRBD1. Germline assignment: CDR1 SNHLY and CDR2 FYNNEI. V lost 6 bases and J lost 6; bases outside the gene matches: 13. The length of the CDR3 is 15 residues. CDR3 in amino acids: CASSGPIDREDGYTF. For the CDR3, the DNA is TGTGCCAGCAGCGGACCAATCGACAGGGAGGATGGCTACACCTTC.

The rearrangement uses TRBV11-2 and TRBJ2-1; a weak D match, TRBD2 (5 bases). Germline CDR1 reads SGHAT; CDR2 reads FQNNGV. The V gene lost 0 bases and the J gene lost 10 bases, with 13 bases spanning the gap. This CDR3 region has 14 residues. CDR3 protein: CASSLDRRGPEQFF. CDR3 DNA sequence: TGTGCCAGCAGCTTAGATCGGAGAGGGCCCGAGCAGTTCTTC. The full variable domain, its missing parts supplied by reference TRBV11-2 and TRBJ2-1, is EAGVAQSPRYKIIEKRQSVAFWCNPISGHATLYWYQQILGQGPKLLIQFQNNGVVDDSQLPKDRFSAERLKGVDSTLKIQPAKLEDSAVYLCASSLDRRGPEQFFGPGTRLTVL.

This rearrangement joins TRBV6-5 to TRBJ2-7; possibly TRBD1 for D (6 bases). CDR3 size: 12 residues. V gave up 5 bases and J gave up 3 bases, with 8 bases separating them. The V gene's germline CDR1 is MNHEY and CDR2 SVGAGI. The CDR3: CASSEGDYEQYF. CDR3 sequence (DNA): TGTGCCAGCAGTGAGGGGGACTACGAGCAGTACTTC.

This chain joins TRBV5-1 and TRBJ2-3; D gene uncertain. Germline CDR1 and CDR2: SGHRS and YFSETQ. CDR3 length: 12 residues. Trimming cost V 1 base and J 6 bases, with 6 bases left between them. The CDR3 loop is CASSLSFDTQYF. The DNA for the CDR3 is TGCGCCAGCAGCTTGTCTTTCGATACGCAGTATTTT.

This chain connects TRBV6-4 to TRBJ2-1; 7 bases match TRBD2. CDR1 is MRHNA and CDR2 is SNTAGT in the germline V gene. This CDR3 has 16 residues. The trim removed 0 bases at V and 4 bases at J, leaving 6 bases unmatched. The CDR3: CASSDSAGVGYNEQFF. The CDR3 DNA is TGTGCCAGCAGTGACTCGGCGGGAGTAGGGTACAATGAGCAGTTCTTC.

The chain is built from TRBV5-1 and TRBJ1-1, with 9 bases that match TRBD1. Per the germline V gene, CDR1 is SGHRS and CDR2 is YFSETQ. The CDR3 sequence is 13 residues long. The V and J ends lost 4 bases and 5 bases, in that order; junction bases with no gene match: 3. The CDR3 protein is CASSGTGLTEAFF. The CDR3 nucleotides are TGCGCCAGCAGCGGGACAGGGCTTACTGAAGCTTTCTTT.

This chain links TRBV7-2 with TRBJ1-1; 7 nucleotides match TRBD1. There are 17 residues in the CDR3. Germline CDR1 reads SGHTA; CDR2 reads FQGNSA. The V gene end was trimmed by 5 bases and the J gene end by 6 bases; junction bases not matched to a gene: 18. In DNA, the CDR3 is TGTGCCAGCAGCCCGGCTCCTGCCGGGACAGCCCACGCTGAAGCTTTCTTT. It encodes CASSPAPAGTAHAEAFF.

This chain uses TRBV29-1 with TRBJ1-3; the D is unclear. The CDR3 runs 13 residues. Germline V gene lookup returns CDR1 SQVTM and CDR2 ANQGSEA. The V end was cut by 3 bases, the J end by 8 bases, with 14 bases between. CDR3 bases: TGCAGCGTTGACGGGGTAGATACAGACACCATATATTTT. Protein product: CSVDGVDTDTIYF.

The gene calls are TRBV6-5 and TRBJ2-7; D possibly corresponds to TRBD1 (5 bases). The CDR3 is 14 amino acids. From germline, CDR1 is MNHEY and CDR2 SVGAGI. The V gene lost 2 bases and the J gene lost 6 bases, with 14 bases spanning the gap. The CDR3 coding sequence is TGTGCCAGCAGTTACGGTTCAGGGTGGGCCGAGCAGTACTTC. Protein product: CASSYGSGWAEQYF.

V is TRBV5-1 and J is TRBJ1-1; weak D call: TRBD1 (6 bases). Germline assignment: CDR1 SGHRS and CDR2 YFSETQ. V was cut by 1 base and J by 1 base, with 14 bases left in between. This CDR3 is 16 amino acids long. The DNA for the CDR3 is TGCGCCAGCAGCTTGCCGCAGGGGCCTTCGAACACTGAAGCTTTCTTT. Amino acid sequence: CASSLPQGPSNTEAFF.